This TCR beta chain was sequenced for a study of patients and donors after allogeneic stem cell transplantation. This CDR3 spans 14 amino acids. Germline V gives CDR1 MNHNS, CDR2 SASEGT. V was shortened by 6 bases and J by 7 bases, with 15 bases between the two germline ends. TCRdb itself ran the RT-PCR reads through MiXCR, one entry per CDR3 protein. The sample includes about a million distinct CDR3 sequences, roughly 17% of them seen just once. The chain joins TRBV6-1 to TRBJ1-4, with D possibly TRBD1 on 6 matching bases. Sequencing input: blood, either unsorted or a sorted T cell fraction (not recorded which). This sequence was found in a human donor who was either an allogeneic HSCT recipient or a stem cell or donor lymphocyte infusion donor (not recorded which). It is not recorded whose cells these are; they may come from a transplant donor. This chain's CDR3 is CASRFRGASEKLFF. DNA for the CDR3: TGTGCCAGCAGGTTCAGGGGAGCTAGTGAAAAACTGTTTTTT.